The T cell receptor beta chain described here comes from a study of blood T cell repertoires in COVID-19. Study context: Acute and convalescent COVID-19 specimens originated in the United States, Italy and Spain. T cells, B-cell-depleted T cells, or PBMCs supplied cDNA or gDNA.

The table came from immunoSEQ multiplex PCR; TCRdb's copy has only in-frame clones and leaves some out. The sample lists 200,000 or so clones; approximately 84% were seen once. This clone was seen a few times. After removal of 0 bases from V and 8 bases from J, the junction contained 4 bases not matched to a gene. CDR1 is SGHRS, CDR2 YFSETQ, per germline. The CDR3 has 14 amino acids. The receptor was derived from a human donor with acute or convalescent COVID-19. The donor label of this sample is uncertain. The rearrangement uses TRBV5-1 and TRBJ2-5; 10 bases align to TRBD2. The sequencing input was peripheral blood. The CDR3 region is CASSLGAGGRTQYF. CDR3 coding DNA: TGCGCCAGCAGCTTGGGAGCGGGAGGGAGAACCCAGTACTTC.